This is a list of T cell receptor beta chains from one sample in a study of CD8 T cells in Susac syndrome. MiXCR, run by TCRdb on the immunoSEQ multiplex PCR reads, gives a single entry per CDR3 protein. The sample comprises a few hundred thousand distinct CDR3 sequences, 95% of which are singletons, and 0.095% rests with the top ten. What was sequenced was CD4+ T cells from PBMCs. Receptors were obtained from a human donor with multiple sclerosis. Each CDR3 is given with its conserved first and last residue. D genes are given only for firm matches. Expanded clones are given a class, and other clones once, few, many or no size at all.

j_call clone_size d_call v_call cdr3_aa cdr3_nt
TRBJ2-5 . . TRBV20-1 CSARDPGGSVTQYF TGCAGTGCTAGAGATCCCGGCGGTTCGGTGACCCAGTACTTC
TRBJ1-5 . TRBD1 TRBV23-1 CASSPGQGPRGYQPQHF TGCGCCAGCAGCCCTGGACAGGGGCCGCGCGGTTATCAGCCCCAGCATTTT
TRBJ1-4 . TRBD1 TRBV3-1 CASSGRTGWNEKLFF TGTGCCAGCAGCGGGCGGACAGGCTGGAATGAAAAACTGTTTTTT
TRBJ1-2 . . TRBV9 CASSVDRNYGYTF TGTGCCAGCAGTGTCGACAGGAACTATGGCTACACCTTC
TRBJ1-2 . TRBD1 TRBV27 CASTQPRGQGVLGSYTF TGTGCCAGCACTCAACCGCGGGGACAGGGAGTCTTAGGAAGCTACACCTTC
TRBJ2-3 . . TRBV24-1 CATSAGGKSTDTQYF TGTGCCACCAGTGCCGGGGGCAAAAGCACAGATACGCAGTATTTT
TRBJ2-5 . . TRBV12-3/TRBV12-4 CASSLARRPGETQYF TGTGCCAGCAGTTTAGCGCGTCGGCCCGGGGAGACCCAGTACTTC
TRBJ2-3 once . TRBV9 CASSVVPSADTQYF TGTGCCAGCAGCGTAGTTCCTAGTGCGGATACGCAGTATTTT
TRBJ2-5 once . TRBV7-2 CASSSRGQSGETQYF TGTGCCAGCAGCTCCCGGGGCCAGAGTGGGGAGACCCAGTACTTC
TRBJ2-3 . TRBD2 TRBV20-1 CSAMLAGGPQYF TGCAGTGCTATGCTAGCGGGGGGCCCGCAGTATTTT
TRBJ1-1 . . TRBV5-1 CASSLSPATEAFF TGCGCCAGCAGCTTGTCGCCGGCCACTGAAGCTTTCTTT
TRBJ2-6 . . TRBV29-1 CSVEDLRSGANVLTF TGCAGCGTTGAAGATTTACGGTCTGGGGCCAACGTCCTGACTTTC
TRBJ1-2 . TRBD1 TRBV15 CATSRWDRESGYTF TGTGCCACCAGCAGATGGGACAGAGAGTCTGGCTACACCTTC
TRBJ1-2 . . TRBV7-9 CAILGQTHGYTF TGTGCCATCCTAGGGCAAACTCATGGCTACACCTTC
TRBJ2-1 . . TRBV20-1 CSATRSGEQFF TGCAGTGCCACGAGGTCCGGTGAGCAGTTCTTC
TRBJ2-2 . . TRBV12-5 CASGWQGSGELFF TGTGCTAGTGGTTGGCAGGGGTCCGGGGAGCTGTTTTTT
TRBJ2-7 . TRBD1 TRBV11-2 CASSRGQGQYF TGTGCCAGCAGCCGTGGACAGGGGCAGTACTTC
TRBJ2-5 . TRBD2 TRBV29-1 CSVIGTSGIYQETQYF TGCAGCGTTATCGGGACTAGCGGGATCTACCAAGAGACCCAGTACTTC
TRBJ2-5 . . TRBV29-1 CSAGQSHF TGCAGCGCAGGACAGTCGCACTTC
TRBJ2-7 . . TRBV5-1 CASSLDPGNSYEQYF TGCGCCAGCAGCTTGGATCCAGGGAACTCCTACGAGCAGTACTTC
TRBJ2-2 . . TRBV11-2 CASSQAVAGELFF TGTGCCAGCAGCCAAGCCGTGGCCGGGGAGCTGTTTTTT
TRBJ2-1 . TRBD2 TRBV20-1 CSARVLAGGPRNEQFF TGCAGTGCTAGAGTACTAGCGGGGGGGCCTAGGAATGAGCAGTTCTTC
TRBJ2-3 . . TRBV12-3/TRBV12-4 CASSLHTDTQYF TGTGCCAGCAGTTTACACACAGATACGCAGTATTTT
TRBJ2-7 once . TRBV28 CASTLGGGEQYF TGTGCCAGCACTCTTGGGGGAGGCGAGCAGTACTTC
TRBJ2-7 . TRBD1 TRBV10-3 CAISERDRERWEQYF TGTGCCATCAGTGAACGAGACAGGGAGCGGTGGGAGCAGTACTTC
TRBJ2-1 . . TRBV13 CASSWNNEQFF TGTGCCAGCAGCTGGAACAATGAGCAGTTCTTC
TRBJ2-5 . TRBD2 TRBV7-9 CASSFLGLAGYETQYF TGTGCCAGCAGCTTCCTCGGACTAGCGGGATACGAGACCCAGTACTTC
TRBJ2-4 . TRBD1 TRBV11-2 CASSGPGQGWIQYF TGTGCCAGCAGCGGCCCGGGACAGGGATGGATTCAGTACTTC
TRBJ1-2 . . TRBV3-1 CASSQEGRARYGYTF TGTGCCAGCAGCCAAGAGGGCAGGGCAAGATATGGCTACACCTTC
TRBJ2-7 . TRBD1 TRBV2 CASRDPWTGRYEQYF TGTGCCAGCAGGGACCCGTGGACAGGGAGATACGAGCAGTACTTC
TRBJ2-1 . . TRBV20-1 CSASRGALGNEQFF TGCAGTGCCTCACGGGGGGCTCTGGGGAATGAGCAGTTCTTC
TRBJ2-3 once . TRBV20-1 CSARRPGLAGGTDTQYF TGCAGTGCTAGACGTCCGGGACTGGCCGGAGGCACAGATACGCAGTATTTT
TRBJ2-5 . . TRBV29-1 CSVVPRSRVTEQETQYF TGCAGCGTCGTCCCCCGCAGTCGGGTCACGGAACAAGAGACCCAGTACTTC
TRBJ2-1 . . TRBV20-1 CSARDPIKGNEQFF TGCAGTGCTAGAGACCCCATTAAGGGCAATGAGCAGTTCTTC
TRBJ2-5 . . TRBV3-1 CASSPLDRHQETQYF TGTGCCAGCAGCCCTCTCGACAGGCACCAAGAGACCCAGTACTTC
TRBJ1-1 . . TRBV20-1 CSATRPKANTEAFF TGCAGTGCTACCCGCCCGAAGGCGAACACTGAAGCTTTCTTT
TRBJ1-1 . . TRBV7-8 CASSLAQYGGAYTEAFF TGTGCCAGCAGCTTAGCGCAATACGGGGGAGCTTACACTGAAGCTTTCTTT